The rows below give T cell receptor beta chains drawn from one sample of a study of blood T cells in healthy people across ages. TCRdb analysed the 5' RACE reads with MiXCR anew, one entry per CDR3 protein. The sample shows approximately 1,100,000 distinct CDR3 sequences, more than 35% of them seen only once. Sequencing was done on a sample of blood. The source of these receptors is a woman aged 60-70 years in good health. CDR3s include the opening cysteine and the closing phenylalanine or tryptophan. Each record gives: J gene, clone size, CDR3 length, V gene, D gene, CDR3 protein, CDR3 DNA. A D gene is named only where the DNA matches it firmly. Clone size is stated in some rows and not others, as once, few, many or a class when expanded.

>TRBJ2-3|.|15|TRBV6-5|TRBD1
CASSSTGVDTDTQYF
TGTGCCAGCAGTTCGACAGGGGTTGACACAGATACGCAGTATTTT
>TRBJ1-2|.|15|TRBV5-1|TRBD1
CASSLAGTATYGYTF
TGCGCCAGCAGCTTGGCCGGGACAGCTACCTATGGCTACACCTTC
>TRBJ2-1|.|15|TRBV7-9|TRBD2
CASSAGRAGGEEQFF
TGTGCCAGCAGCGCAGGACGAGCGGGAGGGGAAGAGCAGTTCTTC
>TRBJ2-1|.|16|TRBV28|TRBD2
CASSFEAGDSYNEQFF
TGTGCCAGCAGTTTCGAGGCGGGAGACTCCTACAATGAGCAGTTCTTC
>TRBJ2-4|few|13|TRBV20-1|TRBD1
CSAGQLAKNIQYF
TGCAGTGCGGGACAGCTAGCCAAAAACATTCAGTACTTC
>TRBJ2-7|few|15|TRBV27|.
CASSLSFALVYEQYF
TGTGCCAGCAGTTTGTCTTTTGCATTGGTTTACGAGCAGTACTTC
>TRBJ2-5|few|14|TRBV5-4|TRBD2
CASSVTSAQETQYF
TGTGCCAGCAGCGTGACTAGCGCCCAAGAGACCCAGTACTTC
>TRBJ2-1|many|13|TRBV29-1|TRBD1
CSVDRGSSNEQFF
TGCAGCGTGGACAGGGGGTCTAGCAATGAGCAGTTCTTC
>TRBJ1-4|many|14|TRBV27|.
CASSLGAGGEKLFF
TGTGCCAGCAGTTTGGGGGCAGGAGGCGAAAAACTGTTTTTT
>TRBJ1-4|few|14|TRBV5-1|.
CASSLMGTNEKLFF
TGCGCCAGCAGCCTGATGGGGACTAATGAAAAACTGTTTTTT
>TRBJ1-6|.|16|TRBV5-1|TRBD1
CASSSGQGGLSLPLHF
TGCGCCAGCAGCTCAGGACAGGGAGGCCTTAGTTTACCCCTCCACTTT
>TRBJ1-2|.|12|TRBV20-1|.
CSATPGIWGYTF
TGCAGTGCTACTCCAGGAATTTGGGGCTACACCTTC
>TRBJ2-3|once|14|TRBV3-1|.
CTSSHDGIPDTQYF
TGTACCAGCAGCCACGACGGAATTCCAGATACGCAGTATTTT
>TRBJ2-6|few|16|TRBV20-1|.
CSARDSYDSGANVLTF
TGCAGTGCTAGAGACAGCTACGACTCTGGGGCCAACGTCCTGACTTTC
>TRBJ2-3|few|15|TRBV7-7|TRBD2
CASSLTAGGWDTQYF
TGTGCCAGCAGCTTGACCGCGGGAGGATGGGATACGCAGTATTTT
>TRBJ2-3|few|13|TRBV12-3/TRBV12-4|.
CASSPYATDTQYF
TGTGCCAGCAGTCCCTACGCCACAGATACGCAGTATTTT
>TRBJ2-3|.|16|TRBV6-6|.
CASSYRGAGHTDTQYF
TGTGCCAGCAGTTACAGAGGGGCCGGACACACAGATACGCAGTATTTT
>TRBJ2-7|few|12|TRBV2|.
CASRQGYYEQYF
TGTGCCAGCAGACAGGGTTACTACGAGCAGTACTTC
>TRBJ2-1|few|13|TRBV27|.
CASSPMSGNEQFF
TGTGCCAGCAGCCCTATGTCAGGCAATGAGCAGTTCTTC
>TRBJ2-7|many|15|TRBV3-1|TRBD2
CASSQDGGRAYEQYF
TGTGCCAGCAGCCAAGATGGAGGGAGGGCCTACGAGCAGTACTTC
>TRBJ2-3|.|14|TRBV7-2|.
CASSLDHYEPTQYF
TGTGCCAGCAGCTTAGACCATTATGAACCGACGCAGTATTTT